Listed below are T cell receptor beta chains from one sample, sequenced in a study of blood T cell repertoires in COVID-19. TCRdb's table, derived via immunoSEQ multiplex PCR, lists solely in-frame clones and lacks some. The repertoire holds 240,000 or so clones, with roughly 83% as singletons. Sequences were obtained from peripheral blood. These receptor sequences come from an elderly woman with acute or convalescent COVID-19. Both conserved end residues are part of each CDR3. D genes are given only for firm matches. Some rows have no size entry. The others give once, few or many, or a class for an expanded clone.

clone_size d_call j_call v_call cdr3_nt cdr3_aa
- TRBD1 TRBJ1-5 TRBV19 TGTGCCAGTTCCGACAGGGGCGGTAATCAGCCCCAGCATTTT CASSDRGGNQPQHF
- TRBD2 TRBJ2-7 TRBV5-1 TGCGCCAGCAGCCACGGACTAGCGGGTGCTAGCTCCTACGAGCAGTACTTC CASSHGLAGASSYEQYF
- - TRBJ2-7 TRBV19 TGTGCCAGTGGCAGATCCTCCTACGAGCAGTACTTC CASGRSSYEQYF
- - TRBJ1-6 TRBV6-5 TGTGCCAGCAGAACCCCAAGGGAGTATAATTCACCCCTCCACTTT CASRTPREYNSPLHF
- TRBD1 TRBJ1-1 TRBV5-1 TGCGCCAGCAGCCAGCCGGACAGGGCAGCTGAAGCTTTCTTT CASSQPDRAAEAFF
- - TRBJ2-7 TRBV10-3 TGTGCCATCAGTGGCCGACGGGACTCCTACGAGCAGTACTTC CAISGRRDSYEQYF
- - TRBJ1-3 TRBV10-3 TGTGCCATCAGTGAGTCGGACATCGGAAACACCATATATTTT CAISESDIGNTIYF
- - TRBJ2-5 TRBV5-1 TGCGCCAGCGGGCAAGGGGGGGGAGAGACCCAGTACTTC CASGQGGGETQYF
once - TRBJ1-2 TRBV12-3/TRBV12-4 TGTGCCAGCAGTTTTTCGGGGGGCAGGGGCTACACCTTC CASSFSGGRGYTF
- TRBD1 TRBJ2-7 TRBV30 TGTGCCTGGAGTGTACTTCCAGGGGGCTACGAGCAGTACTTC CAWSVLPGGYEQYF
- TRBD2 TRBJ2-5 TRBV5-6 TGTGCCAGCAGCTTATGGACTAGCGGCCTCCAAGAGACCCAGTACTTC CASSLWTSGLQETQYF
- - TRBJ1-5 TRBV7-2 TGTGCCAGCAGCCCATTCGGACAGATCAATCAGCCCCAGCATTTT CASSPFGQINQPQHF
- TRBD2 TRBJ2-2 TRBV4-2 TGTGCCAGCAGCCAAGACGCTAGCGGGGGGACCGGGGAGCTGTTTTTT CASSQDASGGTGELFF
- - TRBJ2-1 TRBV24-1 TGTGCCACCAGTGATTTGCTCCGGGGGCAGTTCTTC CATSDLLRGQFF
- TRBD1 TRBJ2-1 TRBV27 TGTGCCAGCAGTTGGGATTGGGGACAGGGAGCCAATGAGCAGTTCTTC CASSWDWGQGANEQFF